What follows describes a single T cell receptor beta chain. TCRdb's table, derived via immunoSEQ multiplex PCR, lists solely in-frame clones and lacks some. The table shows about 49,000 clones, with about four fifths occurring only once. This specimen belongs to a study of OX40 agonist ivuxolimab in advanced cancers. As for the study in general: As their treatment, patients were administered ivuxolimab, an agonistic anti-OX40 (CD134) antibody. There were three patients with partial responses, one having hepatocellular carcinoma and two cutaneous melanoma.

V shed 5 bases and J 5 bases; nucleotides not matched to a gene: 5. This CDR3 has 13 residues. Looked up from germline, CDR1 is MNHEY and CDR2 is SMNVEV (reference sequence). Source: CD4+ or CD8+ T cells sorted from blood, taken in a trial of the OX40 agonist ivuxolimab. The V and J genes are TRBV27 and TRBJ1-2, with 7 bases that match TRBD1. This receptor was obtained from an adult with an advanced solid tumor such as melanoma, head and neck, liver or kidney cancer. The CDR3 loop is CASSPGTEYGYTF. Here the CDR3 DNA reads TGTGCCAGCAGTCCCGGGACAGAATATGGCTACACCTTC.